A selection of T cell receptor beta chains follows, all from one sample in a study of T cells after yellow fever vaccination. TCRdb reanalysed the 5' RACE reads using MiXCR and keeps one entry per CDR3 protein. The table includes approximately 250,000 distinct CDR3 sequences, more than 3.5% detected once. Sequenced here: PBMCs, sampled 15 days after the yellow fever booster vaccination. These receptors originate from a man aged 18 to 29 who received the YFV17D yellow fever vaccine. The CDR3 runs from the conserved cysteine through the conserved F or W. Fields, in order: J gene, D gene, clone size, V gene, CDR3 length, CDR3 protein, CDR3 DNA. D genes are given only for firm matches. The size entry gives once, few, many or a size class.

J gene: TRBJ2-3
D gene: .
clone size: many
V gene: TRBV7-3
CDR3 length: 17
CDR3 protein: CASSSPGHPVGRDTQYF
CDR3 DNA: TGTGCCAGCAGCTCCCCGGGACACCCAGTGGGGAGGGATACGCAGTATTTT

J gene: TRBJ2-1
D gene: .
clone size: many
V gene: TRBV9
CDR3 length: 15
CDR3 protein: CASSVAGDTYNEQFF
CDR3 DNA: TGTGCCAGCAGCGTAGCGGGGGATACCTACAATGAGCAGTTCTTC

J gene: TRBJ2-1
D gene: TRBD2
clone size: many
V gene: TRBV4-3
CDR3 length: 17
CDR3 protein: CASSQAAGGLPYNEQFF
CDR3 DNA: TGCGCCAGCAGCCAAGCAGCGGGGGGCCTTCCCTACAATGAGCAGTTCTTC

J gene: TRBJ1-2
D gene: .
clone size: many
V gene: TRBV20-1
CDR3 length: 14
CDR3 protein: CSASQPSQWGGYTF
CDR3 DNA: TGCAGTGCTAGCCAGCCCTCTCAATGGGGTGGCTACACCTTC

J gene: TRBJ2-5
D gene: .
clone size: few
V gene: TRBV9
CDR3 length: 14
CDR3 protein: CASSVEGNQETQYF
CDR3 DNA: TGTGCCAGCAGCGTAGAGGGGAACCAAGAGACCCAGTACTTC

J gene: TRBJ2-1
D gene: TRBD1
clone size: many
V gene: TRBV3-1
CDR3 length: 16
CDR3 protein: CASLSGTGRNNNEQFF
CDR3 DNA: TGTGCCAGCCTATCCGGGACAGGGAGGAATAACAATGAGCAGTTCTTC

J gene: TRBJ2-5
D gene: .
clone size: many
V gene: TRBV3-1
CDR3 length: 15
CDR3 protein: CASSPKMSGPETQYF
CDR3 DNA: TGTGCCAGCAGCCCCAAGATGTCAGGACCAGAGACCCAGTACTTC

J gene: TRBJ2-5
D gene: .
clone size: many
V gene: TRBV5-4
CDR3 length: 14
CDR3 protein: CASSLATEQETQYF
CDR3 DNA: TGTGCCAGCAGCTTGGCAACGGAACAAGAGACCCAGTACTTC

J gene: TRBJ1-2
D gene: .
clone size: many
V gene: TRBV28
CDR3 length: 12
CDR3 protein: CASSSGGLGYTF
CDR3 DNA: TGTGCCAGCAGTTCTGGGGGGCTTGGCTACACCTTC

J gene: TRBJ2-3
D gene: .
clone size: many
V gene: TRBV7-2
CDR3 length: 15
CDR3 protein: CASSLIPAFGDTQYF
CDR3 DNA: TGTGCCAGCAGCTTAATACCTGCTTTCGGAGATACGCAGTATTTT

J gene: TRBJ2-5
D gene: .
clone size: many
V gene: TRBV7-8
CDR3 length: 14
CDR3 protein: CASSLGAVQETQYF
CDR3 DNA: TGTGCCAGCAGCTTAGGGGCAGTCCAAGAGACCCAGTACTTC

J gene: TRBJ2-1
D gene: .
clone size: many
V gene: TRBV15
CDR3 length: 13
CDR3 protein: CATSRGWVNEQFF
CDR3 DNA: TGTGCCACCAGCAGAGGATGGGTCAATGAGCAGTTCTTC

J gene: TRBJ1-1
D gene: .
clone size: many
V gene: TRBV12-3/TRBV12-4
CDR3 length: 12
CDR3 protein: CASITDGLEAFF
CDR3 DNA: TGTGCCAGCATAACCGACGGGCTTGAAGCTTTCTTT

J gene: TRBJ2-5
D gene: TRBD2
clone size: many
V gene: TRBV10-3
CDR3 length: 16
CDR3 protein: CAISEGLAGGVETQYF
CDR3 DNA: TGTGCCATCAGTGAAGGACTAGCGGGGGGCGTAGAGACCCAGTACTTC

J gene: TRBJ2-4
D gene: TRBD2
clone size: many
V gene: TRBV28
CDR3 length: 23
CDR3 protein: CASSLGKGLAGGKYWPAKNIQYF
CDR3 DNA: TGTGCCAGCAGTTTGGGAAAGGGGCTAGCGGGGGGGAAGTATTGGCCAGCCAAAAACATTCAGTACTTC

J gene: TRBJ2-1
D gene: TRBD2
clone size: many
V gene: TRBV5-4
CDR3 length: 16
CDR3 protein: CASSLGRGSSYNEQFF
CDR3 DNA: TGTGCCAGCAGCTTGGGGCGGGGGAGCTCCTACAATGAGCAGTTCTTC

J gene: TRBJ2-3
D gene: TRBD1
clone size: many
V gene: TRBV28
CDR3 length: 20
CDR3 protein: CASASPFLRGGQGAWNTQYF
CDR3 DNA: TGTGCCAGCGCCTCACCTTTCCTGCGTGGTGGGCAGGGGGCGTGGAATACGCAGTATTTT